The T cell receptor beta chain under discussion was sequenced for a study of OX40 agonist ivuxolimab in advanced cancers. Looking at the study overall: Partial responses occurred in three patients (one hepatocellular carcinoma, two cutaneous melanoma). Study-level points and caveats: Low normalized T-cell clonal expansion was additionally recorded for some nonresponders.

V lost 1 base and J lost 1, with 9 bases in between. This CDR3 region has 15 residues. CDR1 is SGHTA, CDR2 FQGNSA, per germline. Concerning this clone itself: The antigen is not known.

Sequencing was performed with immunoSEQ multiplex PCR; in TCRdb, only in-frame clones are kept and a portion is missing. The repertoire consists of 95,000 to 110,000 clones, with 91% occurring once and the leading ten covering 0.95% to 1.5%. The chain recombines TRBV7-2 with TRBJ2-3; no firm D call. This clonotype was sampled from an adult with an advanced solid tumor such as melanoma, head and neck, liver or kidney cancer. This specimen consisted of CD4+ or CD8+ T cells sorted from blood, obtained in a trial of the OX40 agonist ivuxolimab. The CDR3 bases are TGTGCCAGCAGCTTAGGGGTGCCCCGCACAGATACGCAGTATTTT. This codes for CASSLGVPRTDTQYF.